The next 26 T cell receptor beta chains were all read from a single sample in a study of OX40 agonist ivuxolimab in advanced cancers. Produced via immunoSEQ multiplex PCR; TCRdb's table is partial and in-frame only. This table has about 68,000 clones, more than 70% appearing once. The input for sequencing was CD4+ or CD8+ T cells sorted from blood, taken in a trial of the OX40 agonist ivuxolimab. The receptors stem from an adult with an advanced solid tumor such as melanoma, head and neck, liver or kidney cancer.

This CDR3 reads CASSLQGNTEAFF. DNA for the CDR3: TGTGCCAGCAGCCTCCAGGGGAACACTGAAGCTTTCTTT. This rearrangement joins TRBV6-5 to TRBJ1-1; the D gene is possibly TRBD1 (5 bases). Trimming took off 6 bases at V and 1 base at J, with 9 bases between the two ends. Germline assignment: CDR1 MNHEY and CDR2 SVGAGI. The CDR3 consists of 13 residues.

The rearrangement links TRBV6-5 to TRBJ2-7; 7 bases fit TRBD1. CDR1 MNHEY and CDR2 SVGAGI come from the germline V gene. The CDR3 covers 15 residues. J lost 3 bases, V lost 5 bases, and 10 bases had no gene match. The CDR3 bases are TGTGCCAGCAGTGCCAGGACCGGGACAGTCTACGAGCAGTACTTC. It specifies CASSARTGTVYEQYF.

Only a few counts were recorded for this clone. CDR3 DNA: TGTGCCAGCAGTGATCTTGTTTCAGAATCTTCACCCCTCCACTTT. It encodes CASSDLVSESSPLHF. The chain has TRBV25-1 and TRBJ1-6, with D uncertain. CDR3 length equals 15 residues. Trimming removed 3 bases at V and 9 bases at J, with 15 bases between. Looked up from germline, CDR1 is MGHDK and CDR2 is SYGVNS.

This chain links TRBV2 with TRBJ2-1, with D perhaps TRBD2 (6 bases). Trimming left V 4 bases short and J 5 bases short, with 12 bases between. This CDR3 has 14 residues. In germline, CDR1 is SNHLY, CDR2 FYNNEI. In nucleotides, the CDR3 is TGTGCCAGCAGTGCGATTAGCGGTCACAATGAGCAGTTCTTC. Amino acids: CASSAISGHNEQFF. Combining the CDR3 with reference TRBV2 and TRBJ2-1 gives the whole variable domain EPEVTQTPSHQVTQMGQEVILRCVPISNHLYFYWYRQILGQKVEFLVSFYNNEISEKSEIFDDQFSVERPDGSNFTLKIRSTKLEDSAMYFCASSAISGHNEQFFGPGTRLTVL.

This chain uses TRBV5-1 with TRBJ1-5; D call uncertain. Trimming stripped 0 bases from V and 3 bases from J, with 13 bases between. In germline, CDR1 is SGHRS, CDR2 YFSETQ. CDR3 length: 16 amino acids. The CDR3 protein is CASSLVPQSNNQPQHF. The CDR3 bases are TGCGCCAGCAGCTTGGTTCCGCAATCGAACAATCAGCCCCAGCATTTT.

V usage is TRBV14 and J usage is TRBJ1-1, with D unresolved. CDR3 length equals 13 residues. Trimming shortened V by 4 bases and J by 4 bases, and 10 bases separated the two germline ends. The V gene's germline CDR1 is SGHDN and CDR2 FVKESK. In DNA, the CDR3 is TGTGCCAGCAGCCCGCTGATCACCACTGAAGCTTTCTTT. Residues: CASSPLITTEAFF.

The chain joins TRBV25-1 to TRBJ2-1; D tentatively fits TRBD1 or TRBD2 (5 bases each). Germline-derived CDR1 and CDR2 are MGHDK and SYGVNS. V was trimmed by 1 base and J by 7 bases, leaving 14 bases between them. The CDR3 spans 15 residues. CDR3 nucleotides: TGTGCCAGCAGTGAATCCGTCCTCTGGGGGAATGAGCAGTTCTTC. This translates into CASSESVLWGNEQFF. Variable domain in full (rest from reference TRBV25-1 and TRBJ2-1): EADIYQTPRYLVIGTGKKITLECSQTMGHDKMYWYQQDPGMELHLIHYSYGVNSTEKGDLSSESTVSRIRTEHFPLTLESARPSHTSQYLCASSESVLWGNEQFFGPGTRLTVL.

The chain recombines TRBV9 with TRBJ2-3, with D uncertain. V lost 0 bases and J 2 bases, leaving 7 bases between the germline ends. Germline lookup yields CDR1 SGDLS and CDR2 YYNGEE. The CDR3 totals 14 residues. The CDR3 coding sequence is TGTGCCAGCAGCGTAGACCCCTACACAGATACGCAGTATTTT. Residues: CASSVDPYTDTQYF.

This chain links TRBV4-2 with TRBJ2-1, with D hard to call. The CDR3 consists of 11 residues. Germline-derived CDR1 and CDR2 are LGHNA and YNFKEQ. With 4 bases removed from V and 7 bases from J, the gap between germline ends came to 5 bases. CDR3 protein: CASSRRNEQFF. CDR3 bases: TGTGCCAGCAGCCGCCGGAATGAGCAGTTCTTC.

The chain has TRBV5-1 and TRBJ2-1; D not resolved. Germline V gene lookup returns CDR1 SGHRS and CDR2 YFSETQ. The CDR3 is 14 amino acids. V shed 4 bases and J shed 6 bases, with 14 bases lying between them. The DNA of the CDR3 is TGCGCCAGCAGCCTCGGGTCGATTGGCAATGAGCAGTTCTTC. This sequence encodes CASSLGSIGNEQFF.

J is TRBJ2-7 and V is TRBV5-1; possibly TRBD2 for D (6 bases). This CDR3 is 14 amino acids long. Germline assignment: CDR1 SGHRS and CDR2 YFSETQ. V was trimmed by 4 bases and J by 4 bases, leaving 15 bases between them. CDR3 nucleotides: TGCGCCAGCAGCGGCCTCCCGGGGACTTACGAGCAGTACTTC. This gives the protein CASSGLPGTYEQYF.

The rearrangement links TRBV6-5 to TRBJ1-4, with D possibly matching TRBD1 (5 bases). This CDR3 has 14 residues. The V and J ends lost 6 bases and 8 bases respectively, with 16 bases between them. The germline V gene encodes CDR1 MNHEY and CDR2 SVGAGI. The CDR3 here is CASSFGTQGEKLFF. CDR3 DNA sequence: TGTGCCAGCAGCTTCGGGACCCAAGGGGAAAAACTGTTTTTT.

The J gene is TRBJ1-1, the V gene TRBV6-5; 7 nucleotides line up with TRBD1. Germline assignment: CDR1 MNHEY and CDR2 SVGAGI. J gave up 5 bases and V 4 bases, and 7 bases lay outside the gene matches. There are 14 residues in the CDR3. CDR3 in amino acids: CASSSGGIGTEAFF. CDR3 nucleotide sequence: TGTGCCAGCAGTTCAGGGGGGATAGGGACTGAAGCTTTCTTT.

The V and J genes are TRBV19 and TRBJ1-3, with TRBD1 matching 7 bases. Germline V gene data show CDR1 as LNHDA and CDR2 as SQIVND (reference sequence). V gave up 3 bases and J gave up 1 base; unmatched junction bases: 3. This CDR3 is 15 amino acids long. CDR3 DNA: TGTGCCAGTAGTATCGACAGGGCATCTGGAAACACCATATATTTT. Its translation: CASSIDRASGNTIYF.

The chain has TRBV19 and TRBJ1-3; D unclear. The CDR3 runs 15 residues. Germline lookup yields CDR1 LNHDA and CDR2 SQIVND (reference sequence). Trimming cost V 6 bases and J 1 base, with 13 bases left between them. The CDR3 is CASSDWWTSGNTIYF. CDR3 DNA sequence: TGTGCCAGTAGCGATTGGTGGACTTCTGGAAACACCATATATTTT.

The genes are TRBV19 and TRBJ2-5, with 10 bases lining up with TRBD2. The J call may be incorrect, as the DNA end agrees better with TRBJ2-7. The CDR3 totals 15 residues. Germline V gives CDR1 LNHDA, CDR2 SQIVND (reference sequence). DNA of the CDR3: TGTGCCAGTAGTGTACTAGCGGGGCTTTTCTACGAGCAGTACTTC. Protein sequence: CASSVLAGLFYEQYF.

The chain joins TRBV18 to TRBJ1-1; D uncertain. Germline CDR1 KGHSH, CDR2 LQKENI. This CDR3 region has 14 residues. Deletions cut 6 bases from V and 3 bases from J, with 14 bases between. This chain's CDR3 is CASSRRSSDTEAFF. The CDR3 bases are TGTGCCAGCTCCCGAAGGTCGTCCGACACTGAAGCTTTCTTT.

The rearrangement joins TRBV4-3 to TRBJ1-3; D remains unclear. V was trimmed by 0 bases and J by 0 bases, leaving 6 bases between them. The CDR3 has 15 residues. The germline V gene encodes CDR1 LGHNA and CDR2 YSLEER. DNA of the CDR3: TGCGCCAGCAGCCAAGATCGGAGCTCTGGAAACACCATATATTTT. This encodes CASSQDRSSGNTIYF.

The chain recombines TRBV5-1 with TRBJ2-1, with a tentative D call TRBD2 (6 bases). Trimming removed 0 bases at V and 6 bases at J, with 7 bases between. The CDR3 consists of 13 residues. Germline lookup yields CDR1 SGHRS and CDR2 YFSETQ. The CDR3, as DNA: TGCGCCAGCAGCTTGGCACTAGCCAATGAGCAGTTCTTC. Its protein product is CASSLALANEQFF.

This clone showed up just once. The chain uses TRBV5-1 and TRBJ2-3; 7 bases are shared with TRBD2. With 0 bases clipped from V and 1 base from J, the junction kept 8 bases outside the gene matches. In germline, CDR1 is SGHRS, CDR2 YFSETQ. CDR3 length equals 17 residues. CDR3 region: CASSLAARGGGTDTQYF. CDR3 sequence (DNA): TGCGCCAGCAGCTTGGCTGCGCGGGGAGGGGGCACAGATACGCAGTATTTT.

The chain couples TRBV6-1 to TRBJ2-4; no definite D call. Trimming stripped 2 bases from V and 1 base from J, with 12 bases between. The germline V gene has CDR1 MNHNS and CDR2 SASEGT. This CDR3 contains 16 residues. CDR3 in DNA: TGTGCCAGCAGTGAATTCGAGACTTTGGCCAAAAACATTCAGTACTTC. This sequence encodes CASSEFETLAKNIQYF.

This chain links TRBV5-1 with TRBJ2-1, with D perhaps matching TRBD1 or TRBD2 (6 bases each). Trimming pared 2 bases from V and 3 bases from J, leaving 12 bases between. This CDR3 region has 15 residues. CDR1 and CDR2 (germline): SGHRS, YFSETQ. This CDR3 is CASSFGGLNYNEQFF. The CDR3 region has the DNA TGCGCCAGCAGCTTCGGGGGCTTGAACTACAATGAGCAGTTCTTC.

V usage is TRBV5-5 and J usage is TRBJ2-7, with D possibly matching TRBD2 (6 bases). The V gene's germline CDR1 is SGHKS and CDR2 YYEKEE (reference sequence). The CDR3 is 13 residues long. V lost 5 bases to trimming and J lost 6 bases, with 15 bases between them. The CDR3 reads CASRRLQGGEQYF. The CDR3 nucleotides are TGTGCCAGCAGGCGACTCCAGGGAGGCGAGCAGTACTTC.

J is TRBJ1-6 and V is TRBV7-9; 9 positions agree with TRBD1. Germline CDR1 reads SEHNR; CDR2 reads FQNEAQ (reference sequence). CDR3 length equals 16 residues. Trimming at V came to 7 bases and at J to 3 bases, leaving 7 bases not matched to a gene. CDR3 residues: CASTSGDRVYNSPLHF. The DNA of the CDR3 is TGTGCCAGCACCTCGGGGGACAGGGTCTATAATTCACCCCTCCACTTT.

The chain joins TRBV6-5 to TRBJ1-5; 7 bases align to TRBD1. The CDR3 sequence is 15 residues long. CDR1 is MNHEY and CDR2 is SVGAGI in the germline V gene. V trimming: 2 bases; J trimming: 6 bases; junction bases outside the gene matches: 7. The CDR3 DNA is TGTGCCAGCAGTTACGGCACAGGGGTTAGTCAGCCCCAGCATTTT. Its translation: CASSYGTGVSQPQHF.

The V gene is TRBV4-3, the J gene TRBJ1-2; D is unresolved. V lost 0 bases, J lost 0 bases, and 8 bases lay in between. The CDR3 extends over 15 amino acids. Germline values: CDR1 LGHNA, CDR2 YSLEER. For the CDR3, the DNA is TGCGCCAGCAGCCAAGAATGGGCTGCTAACTATGGCTACACCTTC. It yields the protein CASSQEWAANYGYTF.